The rows below give T cell receptor beta chains drawn from one sample of a study of shared T cell receptors in the human thymus. Sequencing used immunoSEQ multiplex PCR; TCRdb keeps in-frame clones, though not all of them. The table shows hundreds of thousands of clones, with approximately 78% occurring only once. These data are also associated with another study on human thymus T cells.

The source material was thymocytes. All receptors derive from a boy younger than two with a congenital heart defect. Each CDR3 is given with its conserved first and last residue. Fields, in order: clone size, D gene, V gene, J gene, CDR3 length, CDR3 DNA, CDR3 protein. D genes are given only for firm matches. Not all rows give a size; the values are once, few, many and, for expanded clones, a class.

abundance: once; d_gene: .; v_gene: TRBV7-6; j_gene: TRBJ2-3; len: 16; CDR3nt: TGTGCCAGCAGCCCCCGCGTTGGGCAGACCACAGATACGCAGTATTTT; CDR3aa: CASSPRVGQTTDTQYF
abundance: .; d_gene: .; v_gene: TRBV7-2; j_gene: TRBJ2-5; len: 14; CDR3nt: TGTGCCAGCAGCTTGAATACTCCCCAAGAGACCCAGTACTTC; CDR3aa: CASSLNTPQETQYF
abundance: .; d_gene: TRBD1; v_gene: TRBV9; j_gene: TRBJ2-6; len: 17; CDR3nt: TGTGCCAGCAGCGAGGGACAGATTCTCCCTGGGGCCAACGTCCTGACTTTC; CDR3aa: CASSEGQILPGANVLTF
abundance: .; d_gene: .; v_gene: TRBV5-1; j_gene: TRBJ2-1; len: 14; CDR3nt: TGCGCCAGCAGCTTGGCGGCAGGGGAGTATGAGCAGTTCTTC; CDR3aa: CASSLAAGEYEQFF
abundance: .; d_gene: .; v_gene: TRBV20-1; j_gene: TRBJ2-5; len: 10; CDR3nt: TGCAGTGCCCACACCCGGGCCCAGTACTTC; CDR3aa: CSAHTRAQYF
abundance: few; d_gene: TRBD2; v_gene: TRBV7-2; j_gene: TRBJ2-5; len: 18; CDR3nt: TGTGCCAGCAGCTTAGCTCCGGGGGGGCAAACCAACCAAGAGACCCAGTACTTC; CDR3aa: CASSLAPGGQTNQETQYF
abundance: .; d_gene: TRBD2; v_gene: TRBV19; j_gene: TRBJ2-1; len: 16; CDR3nt: TGTGCCAGTAGTAGGCACCGGGAGGTCACTAGCAATGAGCAGTTCTTC; CDR3aa: CASSRHREVTSNEQFF
abundance: .; d_gene: TRBD1; v_gene: TRBV28; j_gene: TRBJ2-1; len: 17; CDR3nt: TGTGCCAGCAGTTCAACCCTAGGACAGGGACTCTACAATGAGCAGTTCTTC; CDR3aa: CASSSTLGQGLYNEQFF
abundance: .; d_gene: TRBD2; v_gene: TRBV6-1; j_gene: TRBJ2-3; len: 15; CDR3nt: TGTGCCAGCAGTCCCACAGCGGGACTCACAGATACGCAGTATTTT; CDR3aa: CASSPTAGLTDTQYF
abundance: .; d_gene: .; v_gene: TRBV4-3; j_gene: TRBJ2-7; len: 16; CDR3nt: TGCGCCAGCAGCCAAGAGGTCTCGGGGGAGGACCACGAGCAGTACTTC; CDR3aa: CASSQEVSGEDHEQYF
abundance: .; d_gene: TRBD2; v_gene: TRBV4-1; j_gene: TRBJ2-1; len: 16; CDR3nt: TGCGCCAGCAGCCAAGATCTGAGCCGGGAGGCTCGGGAGCAGTTCTTC; CDR3aa: CASSQDLSREAREQFF
abundance: .; d_gene: TRBD1; v_gene: TRBV7-9; j_gene: TRBJ1-2; len: 14; CDR3nt: TGTGCCAGCAGCTCGACAGGGGAAGTGTGTGGCTACACCTTC; CDR3aa: CASSSTGEVCGYTF
abundance: .; d_gene: .; v_gene: TRBV6-1; j_gene: TRBJ1-5; len: 13; CDR3nt: TGTGCCAGCAGTGAAGGCAACGGGCAGCCCCAGCATTTT; CDR3aa: CASSEGNGQPQHF
abundance: .; d_gene: .; v_gene: TRBV13; j_gene: TRBJ2-7; len: 14; CDR3nt: TGTGCCAGCACCTCGGGGGATTCCTCCTACGAGCAGTACTTC; CDR3aa: CASTSGDSSYEQYF
abundance: .; d_gene: .; v_gene: TRBV27; j_gene: TRBJ2-2; len: 15; CDR3nt: TGTGCCAGCAGTTCCCTGACAGTCCCCACCGGGGAGCTGTTTTTT; CDR3aa: CASSSLTVPTGELFF
abundance: .; d_gene: .; v_gene: TRBV5-6; j_gene: TRBJ1-4; len: 13; CDR3nt: TGTGCCAGCAGCGTCGGGTCACAGGTGAAACTGTTTTTT; CDR3aa: CASSVGSQVKLFF
abundance: .; d_gene: TRBD2; v_gene: TRBV30; j_gene: TRBJ2-1; len: 14; CDR3nt: TGTGCCTGGAGTTGGGCGGGAGGGGGGAATGAGCAGTTCTTC; CDR3aa: CAWSWAGGGNEQFF
abundance: .; d_gene: TRBD2; v_gene: TRBV28; j_gene: TRBJ2-1; len: 21; CDR3nt: TGTGCCAGCAGCCCACCCGACCGTCCCGGGACTAGCGGGAGGGCCGGTACCGAGCAGTTCTTC; CDR3aa: CASSPPDRPGTSGRAGTEQFF
abundance: .; d_gene: TRBD2; v_gene: TRBV27; j_gene: TRBJ2-7; len: 17; CDR3nt: TGTGCCAGCAGTTTTAATTTTCTAGCGGGAGGGAGGTACGAGCAGTACTTC; CDR3aa: CASSFNFLAGGRYEQYF
abundance: .; d_gene: TRBD2; v_gene: TRBV11-3; j_gene: TRBJ2-5; len: 15; CDR3nt: TGTGCCAGCAGCTTGTGCGCGGGAGAGGGGGAGACCCAGTACTTC; CDR3aa: CASSLCAGEGETQYF
abundance: .; d_gene: TRBD2; v_gene: TRBV6-5; j_gene: TRBJ2-7; len: 15; CDR3nt: TGTGCCAGCACCCCGGGGGCTAGCGGGGTCAACGAGCAGTACTTC; CDR3aa: CASTPGASGVNEQYF
abundance: few; d_gene: TRBD2; v_gene: TRBV29-1; j_gene: TRBJ2-3; len: 16; CDR3nt: TGCAGCGTTGAAGGGTCTAGCGGTTTGGATCCAGATACGCAGTATTTT; CDR3aa: CSVEGSSGLDPDTQYF
abundance: few; d_gene: .; v_gene: TRBV2; j_gene: TRBJ2-7; len: 14; CDR3nt: TGTGCCACGCGGGACAGCGAGACTTCCTACGAGCAGTACTTC; CDR3aa: CATRDSETSYEQYF
abundance: .; d_gene: .; v_gene: TRBV6-4; j_gene: TRBJ2-1; len: 14; CDR3nt: TGTGCCAGCAGTGACAACAGGGACTACAATGAGCAGTTCTTC; CDR3aa: CASSDNRDYNEQFF
abundance: once; d_gene: .; v_gene: TRBV30; j_gene: TRBJ1-5; len: 14; CDR3nt: TGTGCCTGGAGTGGCAGGGAGGCCAATCAGCCCCAGCATTTT; CDR3aa: CAWSGREANQPQHF
abundance: once; d_gene: TRBD1; v_gene: TRBV4-1; j_gene: TRBJ1-1; len: 15; CDR3nt: TGCGCCAGCAGCCCCGGACAGGCAAACAACACTGAAGCTTTCTTT; CDR3aa: CASSPGQANNTEAFF
abundance: once; d_gene: .; v_gene: TRBV19; j_gene: TRBJ1-2; len: 17; CDR3nt: TGTGCCAGTAGTATATGGGGGGGGACGGCCGGGAGCTATGGCTACACCTTC; CDR3aa: CASSIWGGTAGSYGYTF
abundance: .; d_gene: .; v_gene: TRBV14; j_gene: TRBJ2-5; len: 16; CDR3nt: TGTGCCAGCAGCCAAGACCTCCAGGCGGGCGAAGAGACCCAGTACTTC; CDR3aa: CASSQDLQAGEETQYF
abundance: few; d_gene: TRBD1; v_gene: TRBV4-3; j_gene: TRBJ1-1; len: 15; CDR3nt: TGCGCCAGCAGCCACTTCAGGGGGCGGAACACTGAAGCTTTCTTT; CDR3aa: CASSHFRGRNTEAFF
abundance: .; d_gene: .; v_gene: TRBV2; j_gene: TRBJ1-1; len: 15; CDR3nt: TGTGCCAGCAGTGAGTTGTCGGACATGAACACTGAAGCTTTCTTT; CDR3aa: CASSELSDMNTEAFF
abundance: .; d_gene: TRBD1; v_gene: TRBV5-1; j_gene: TRBJ2-7; len: 20; CDR3nt: TGCGCCAGCAGCTTGGTTGTCTCCCGTACTGGACAGGTGTTCACCTACGAGCAGTACTTC; CDR3aa: CASSLVVSRTGQVFTYEQYF
abundance: .; d_gene: TRBD2; v_gene: TRBV4-1; j_gene: TRBJ2-7; len: 16; CDR3nt: TGCGCCAGCAGCCAAGATCGGGAGGTATTCTCCTACGAGCAGTACTTC; CDR3aa: CASSQDREVFSYEQYF
abundance: .; d_gene: .; v_gene: TRBV11-2; j_gene: TRBJ2-4; len: 11; CDR3nt: TGTGCCAGCAGCCCCGAAAACATTCAGTACTTC; CDR3aa: CASSPENIQYF